This TCR beta chain is from a study of blood T cells in healthy people across ages. Whole-study results and caveats: Estimated diversity that came from one million T cells was considered an underestimate.

This CDR3 has 14 amino acids. V was clipped by 6 bases and J by 1 base; unmatched bases: 4. Germline CDR1 reads SEHNR; CDR2 reads FQNEAQ (reference sequence). A second PCR of roughly 7 to 11 cycles used a sample-barcoded 5' primer and a J-beta primer mix. The template-switch adaptor was a 5' adaptor with 12 random nucleotides. It tagged each cDNA molecule. TCRdb re-called the 5' RACE reads with MiXCR, one entry per CDR3 protein. The sample holds hundreds of thousands of distinct CDR3 sequences, about 53% seen once. As concerns this clonotype: Its antigen is still unknown.

The sequence was collected from an elderly man in good health. J is TRBJ2-5 and V is TRBV7-9; 8 nucleotides match TRBD1. Sequenced: blood. CDR3 amino acids: CASRYTGGQETQYF. Written as DNA, the CDR3 is TGTGCCAGCAGGTACACAGGGGGCCAAGAGACCCAGTACTTC.